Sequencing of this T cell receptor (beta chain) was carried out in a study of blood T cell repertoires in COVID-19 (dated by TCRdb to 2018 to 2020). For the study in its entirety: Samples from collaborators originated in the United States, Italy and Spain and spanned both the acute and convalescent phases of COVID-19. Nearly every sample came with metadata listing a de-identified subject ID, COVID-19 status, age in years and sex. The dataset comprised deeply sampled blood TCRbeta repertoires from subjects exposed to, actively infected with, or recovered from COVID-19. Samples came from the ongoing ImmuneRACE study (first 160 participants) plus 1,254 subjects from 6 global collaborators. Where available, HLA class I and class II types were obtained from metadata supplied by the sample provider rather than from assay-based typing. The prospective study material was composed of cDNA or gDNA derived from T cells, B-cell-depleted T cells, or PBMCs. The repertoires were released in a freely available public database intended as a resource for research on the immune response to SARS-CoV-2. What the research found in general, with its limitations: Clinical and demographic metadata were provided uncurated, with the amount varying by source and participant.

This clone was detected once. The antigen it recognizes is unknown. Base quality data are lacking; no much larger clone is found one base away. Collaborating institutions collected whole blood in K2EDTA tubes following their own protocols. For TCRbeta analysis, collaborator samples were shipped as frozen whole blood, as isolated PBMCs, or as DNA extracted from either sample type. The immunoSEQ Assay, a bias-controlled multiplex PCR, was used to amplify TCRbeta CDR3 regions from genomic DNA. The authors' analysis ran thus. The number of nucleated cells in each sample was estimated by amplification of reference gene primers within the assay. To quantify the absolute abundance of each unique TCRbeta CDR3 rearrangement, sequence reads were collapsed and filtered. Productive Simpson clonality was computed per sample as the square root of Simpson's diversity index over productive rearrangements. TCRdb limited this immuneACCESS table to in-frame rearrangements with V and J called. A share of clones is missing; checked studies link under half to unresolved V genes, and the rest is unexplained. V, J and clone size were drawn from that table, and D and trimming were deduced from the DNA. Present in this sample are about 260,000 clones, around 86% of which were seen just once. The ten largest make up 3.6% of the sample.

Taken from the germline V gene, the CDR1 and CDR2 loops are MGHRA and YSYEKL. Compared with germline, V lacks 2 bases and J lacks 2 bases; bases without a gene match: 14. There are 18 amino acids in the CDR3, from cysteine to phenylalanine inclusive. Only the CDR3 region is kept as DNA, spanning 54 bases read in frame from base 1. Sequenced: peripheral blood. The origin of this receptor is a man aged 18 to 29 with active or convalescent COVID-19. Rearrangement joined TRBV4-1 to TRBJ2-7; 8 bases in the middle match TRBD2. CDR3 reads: CASSQRMSPGAGAYEQYF. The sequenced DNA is TGCGCCAGCAGCCAACGCATGTCCCCAGGAGCGGGAGCCTACGAGCAGTACTTC.